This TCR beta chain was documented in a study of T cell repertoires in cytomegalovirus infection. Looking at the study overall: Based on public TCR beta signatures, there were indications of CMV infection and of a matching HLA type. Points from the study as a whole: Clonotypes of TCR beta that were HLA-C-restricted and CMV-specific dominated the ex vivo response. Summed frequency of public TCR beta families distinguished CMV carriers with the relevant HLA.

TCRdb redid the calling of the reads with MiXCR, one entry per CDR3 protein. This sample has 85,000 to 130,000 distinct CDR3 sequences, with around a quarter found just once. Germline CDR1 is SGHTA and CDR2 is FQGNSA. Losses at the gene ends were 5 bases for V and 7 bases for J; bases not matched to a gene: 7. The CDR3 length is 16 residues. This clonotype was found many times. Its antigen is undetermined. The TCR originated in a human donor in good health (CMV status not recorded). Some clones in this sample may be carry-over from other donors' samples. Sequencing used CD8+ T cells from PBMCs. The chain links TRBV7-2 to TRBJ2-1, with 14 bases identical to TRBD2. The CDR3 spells CASSPLGLAGVNEQFF. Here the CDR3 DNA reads TGTGCCAGCAGCCCTTTGGGACTAGCGGGGGTGAATGAGCAGTTCTTC.